This T cell receptor (beta chain) was captured by sequencing in a study of T cells in localized non-small cell lung cancer. Study-level findings and limits: Adjacent uninvolved lung had the highest clonality, suggesting focused antigen responses.

The method was immunoSEQ multiplex PCR; TCRdb's version includes in-frame clones alone and lacks a portion of them. Of approximately 47,000 clones in the sample, 86% were seen once. Germline CDR1 SGHRS, CDR2 YFSETQ. Trimming pared 4 bases from V and 3 bases from J, leaving 14 bases between. This CDR3 has 14 residues. With respect to this clone: What it binds is unknown.

The receptor was derived from a man between 40 and 70 years old with stage II lung adenocarcinoma. The sequencing here drew on PBMCs, taken before any cancer treatment. The rearrangement joins TRBV5-1 to TRBJ2-7; TRBD2 is a possible D gene (6 bases). The CDR3: CASSANWGDYEQYV. As DNA, the CDR3 is TGCGCCAGCAGCGCCAACTGGGGGGACTACGAGCAGTACGTC.